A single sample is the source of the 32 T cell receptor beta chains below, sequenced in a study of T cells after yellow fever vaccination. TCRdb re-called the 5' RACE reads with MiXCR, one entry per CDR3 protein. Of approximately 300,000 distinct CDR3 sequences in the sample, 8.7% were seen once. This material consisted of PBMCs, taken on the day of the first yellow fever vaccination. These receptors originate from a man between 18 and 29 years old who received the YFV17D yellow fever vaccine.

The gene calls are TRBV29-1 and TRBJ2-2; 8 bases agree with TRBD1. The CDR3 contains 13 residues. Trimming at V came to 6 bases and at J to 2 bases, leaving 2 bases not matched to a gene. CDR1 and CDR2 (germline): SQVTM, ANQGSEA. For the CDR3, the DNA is TGCAGCGTCGACAGGGGAAACACCGGGGAGCTGTTTTTT. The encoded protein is CSVDRGNTGELFF.

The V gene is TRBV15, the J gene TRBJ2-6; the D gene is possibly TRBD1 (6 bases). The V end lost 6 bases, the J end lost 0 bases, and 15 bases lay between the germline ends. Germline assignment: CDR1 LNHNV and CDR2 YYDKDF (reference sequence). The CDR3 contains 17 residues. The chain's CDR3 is CATRDRTAISGANVLTF. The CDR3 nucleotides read TGTGCCACCAGGGACCGGACAGCAATCTCTGGGGCCAACGTCCTGACTTTC.

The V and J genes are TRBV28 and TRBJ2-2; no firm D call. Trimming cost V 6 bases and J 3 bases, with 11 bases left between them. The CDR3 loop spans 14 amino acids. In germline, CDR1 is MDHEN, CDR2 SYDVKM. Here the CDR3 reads CASRRWPYTGELFF. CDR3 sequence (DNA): TGTGCCAGCAGGCGGTGGCCGTACACCGGGGAGCTGTTTTTT.

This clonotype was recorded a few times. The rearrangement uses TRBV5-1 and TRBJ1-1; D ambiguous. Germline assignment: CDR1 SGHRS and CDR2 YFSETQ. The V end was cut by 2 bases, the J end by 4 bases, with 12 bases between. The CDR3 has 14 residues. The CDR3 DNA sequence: TGCGCCAGCAGCTTTGGTAACGCTGGCACTGAAGCTTTCTTT. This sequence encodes CASSFGNAGTEAFF.

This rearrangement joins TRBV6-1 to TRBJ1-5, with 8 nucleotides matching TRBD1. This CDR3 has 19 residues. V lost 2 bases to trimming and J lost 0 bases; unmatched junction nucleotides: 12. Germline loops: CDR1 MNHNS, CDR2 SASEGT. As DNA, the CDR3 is TGTGCCAGCAGTGAACCCGACAGGGGACAACTCTATAGCAATCAGCCCCAGCATTTT. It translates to CASSEPDRGQLYSNQPQHF.

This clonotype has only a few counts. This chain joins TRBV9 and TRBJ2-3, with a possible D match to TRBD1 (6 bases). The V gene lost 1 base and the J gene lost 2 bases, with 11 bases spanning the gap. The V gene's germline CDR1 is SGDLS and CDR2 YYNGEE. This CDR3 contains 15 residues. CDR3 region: CASSVSPGATDTQYF. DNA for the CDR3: TGTGCCAGCAGCGTATCCCCAGGGGCCACAGATACGCAGTATTTT. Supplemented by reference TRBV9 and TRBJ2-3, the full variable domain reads DSGVTQTPKHLITATGQRVTLRCSPRSGDLSVYWYQQSLDQGLQFLIQYYNGEERAKGNILERFSAQQFPDLHSELNLSSLELGDSALYFCASSVSPGATDTQYFGPGTRLTVL.

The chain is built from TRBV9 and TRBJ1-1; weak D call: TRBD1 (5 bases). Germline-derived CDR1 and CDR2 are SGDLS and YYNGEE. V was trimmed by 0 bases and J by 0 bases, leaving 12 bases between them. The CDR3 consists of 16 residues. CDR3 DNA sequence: TGTGCCAGCAGCGTAGGGGGACGGCGCATGAACACTGAAGCTTTCTTT. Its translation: CASSVGGRRMNTEAFF.

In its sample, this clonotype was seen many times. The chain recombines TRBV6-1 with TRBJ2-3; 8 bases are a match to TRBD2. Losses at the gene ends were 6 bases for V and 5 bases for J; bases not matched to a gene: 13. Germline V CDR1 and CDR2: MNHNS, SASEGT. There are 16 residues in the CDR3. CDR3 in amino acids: CASRPHSGVAVDTQYF. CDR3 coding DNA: TGTGCCAGCAGACCCCATAGCGGGGTTGCGGTAGATACGCAGTATTTT.

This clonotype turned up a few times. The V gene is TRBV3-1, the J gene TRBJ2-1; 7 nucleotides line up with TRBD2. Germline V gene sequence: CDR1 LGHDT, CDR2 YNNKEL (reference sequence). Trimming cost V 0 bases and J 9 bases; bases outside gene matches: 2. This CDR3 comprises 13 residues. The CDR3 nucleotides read TGTGCCAGCAGCCAAGAGGGGGGGGGTGAGCAGTTCTTC. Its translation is CASSQEGGGEQFF.

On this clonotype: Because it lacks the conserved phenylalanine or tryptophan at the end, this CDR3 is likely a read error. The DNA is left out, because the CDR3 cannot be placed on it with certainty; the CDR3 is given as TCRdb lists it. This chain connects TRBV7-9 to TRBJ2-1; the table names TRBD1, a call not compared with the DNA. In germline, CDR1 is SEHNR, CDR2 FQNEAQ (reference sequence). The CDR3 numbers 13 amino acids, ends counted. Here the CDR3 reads CASSPGYLGPIFI.

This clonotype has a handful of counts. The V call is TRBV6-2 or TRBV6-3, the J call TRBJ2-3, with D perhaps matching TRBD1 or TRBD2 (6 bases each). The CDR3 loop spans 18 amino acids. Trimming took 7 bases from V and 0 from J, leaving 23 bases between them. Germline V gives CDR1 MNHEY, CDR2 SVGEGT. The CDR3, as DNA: TGTGCCAGCAATACAGGTCTTTATCGGGGGCCCAGCACAGATACGCAGTATTTT. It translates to CASNTGLYRGPSTDTQYF.

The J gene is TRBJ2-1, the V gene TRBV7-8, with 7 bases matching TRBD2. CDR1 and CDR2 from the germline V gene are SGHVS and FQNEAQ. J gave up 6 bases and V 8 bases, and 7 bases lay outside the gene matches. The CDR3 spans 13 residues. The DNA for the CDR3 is TGTGCCAGCCGTGGCGGGGGAGGCAATGAGCAGTTCTTC. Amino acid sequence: CASRGGGGNEQFF.

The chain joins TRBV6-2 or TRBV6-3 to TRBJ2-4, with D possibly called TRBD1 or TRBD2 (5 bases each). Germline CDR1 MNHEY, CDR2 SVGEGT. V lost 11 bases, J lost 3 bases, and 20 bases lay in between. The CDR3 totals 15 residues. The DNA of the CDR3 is TGTGCCGTCAGAGCGTCGGGGCCCGTCAAAAACATTCAGTACTTC. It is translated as CAVRASGPVKNIQYF.

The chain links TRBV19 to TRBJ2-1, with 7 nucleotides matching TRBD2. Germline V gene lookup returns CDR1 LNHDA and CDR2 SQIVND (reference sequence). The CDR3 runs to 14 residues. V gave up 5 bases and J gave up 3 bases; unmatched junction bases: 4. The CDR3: CASSAGVHYNEQFF. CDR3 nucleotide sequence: TGTGCCAGTAGTGCGGGGGTACACTACAATGAGCAGTTCTTC.

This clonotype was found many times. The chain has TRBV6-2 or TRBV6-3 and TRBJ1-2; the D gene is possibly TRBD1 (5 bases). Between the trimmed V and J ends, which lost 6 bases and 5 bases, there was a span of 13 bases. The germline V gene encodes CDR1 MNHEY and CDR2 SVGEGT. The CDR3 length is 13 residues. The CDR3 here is CASRTDREYGYTF. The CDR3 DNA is TGTGCCAGCAGGACCGACAGAGAATATGGCTACACCTTC.

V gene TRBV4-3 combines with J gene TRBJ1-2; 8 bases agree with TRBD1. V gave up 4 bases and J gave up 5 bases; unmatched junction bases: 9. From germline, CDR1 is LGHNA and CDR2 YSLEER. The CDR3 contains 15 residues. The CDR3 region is CASSLTGAPRYGYTF. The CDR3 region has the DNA TGCGCCAGCAGCCTGACAGGGGCCCCTAGGTATGGCTACACCTTC.

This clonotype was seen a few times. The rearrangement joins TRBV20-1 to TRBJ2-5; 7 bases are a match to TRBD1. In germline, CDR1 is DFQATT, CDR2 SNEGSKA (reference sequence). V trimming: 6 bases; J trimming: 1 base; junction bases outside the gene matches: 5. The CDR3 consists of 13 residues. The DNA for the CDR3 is TGCAGTGCGCCGGGGACAGTCCAAGAGACCCAGTACTTC. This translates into CSAPGTVQETQYF.

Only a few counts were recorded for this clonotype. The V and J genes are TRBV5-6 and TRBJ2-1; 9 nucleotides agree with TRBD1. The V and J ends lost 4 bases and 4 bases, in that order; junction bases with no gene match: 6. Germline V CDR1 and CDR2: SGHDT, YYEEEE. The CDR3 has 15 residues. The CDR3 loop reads CASSIDRGWYNEQFF. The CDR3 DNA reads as TGTGCCAGCAGCATAGACAGGGGGTGGTACAATGAGCAGTTCTTC.

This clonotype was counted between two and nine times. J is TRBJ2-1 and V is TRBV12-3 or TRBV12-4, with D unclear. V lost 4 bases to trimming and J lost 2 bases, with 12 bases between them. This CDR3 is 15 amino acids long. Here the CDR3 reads CASSWGQVAYNEQFF. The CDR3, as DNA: TGTGCCAGCAGTTGGGGTCAGGTAGCCTACAATGAGCAGTTCTTC.

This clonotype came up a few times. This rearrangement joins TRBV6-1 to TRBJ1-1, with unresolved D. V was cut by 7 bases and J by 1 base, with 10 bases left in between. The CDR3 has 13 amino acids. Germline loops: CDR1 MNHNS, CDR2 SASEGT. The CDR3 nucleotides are TGTGCCAGCACCCAAACTGCGAACACTGAAGCTTTCTTT. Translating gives CASTQTANTEAFF.

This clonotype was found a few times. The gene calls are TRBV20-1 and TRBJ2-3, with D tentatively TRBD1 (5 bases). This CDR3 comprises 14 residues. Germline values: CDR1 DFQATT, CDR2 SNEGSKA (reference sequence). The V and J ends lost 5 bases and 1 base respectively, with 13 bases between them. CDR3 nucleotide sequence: TGCAGTGCTGATCCCCAGGGCCGCACAGATACGCAGTATTTT. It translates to CSADPQGRTDTQYF.

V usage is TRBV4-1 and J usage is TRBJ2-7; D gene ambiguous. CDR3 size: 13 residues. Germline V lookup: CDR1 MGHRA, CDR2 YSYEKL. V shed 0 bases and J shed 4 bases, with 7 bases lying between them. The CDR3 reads CASSQEGFYEQYF. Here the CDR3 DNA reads TGCGCCAGCAGCCAAGAAGGCTTTTACGAGCAGTACTTC.

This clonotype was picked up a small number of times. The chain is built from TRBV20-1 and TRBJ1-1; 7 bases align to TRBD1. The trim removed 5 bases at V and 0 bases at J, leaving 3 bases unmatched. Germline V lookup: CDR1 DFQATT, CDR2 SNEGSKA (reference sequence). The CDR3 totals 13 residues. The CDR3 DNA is TGCAGTGCTCCGGGACAGCTGAACACTGAAGCTTTCTTT. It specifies CSAPGQLNTEAFF.

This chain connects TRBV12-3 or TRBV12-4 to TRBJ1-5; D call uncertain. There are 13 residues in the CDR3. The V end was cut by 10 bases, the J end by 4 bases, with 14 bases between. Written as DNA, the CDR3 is TGTGCCACCGCCAGGACGGGAAATCAGCCCCAGCATTTT. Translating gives CATARTGNQPQHF.

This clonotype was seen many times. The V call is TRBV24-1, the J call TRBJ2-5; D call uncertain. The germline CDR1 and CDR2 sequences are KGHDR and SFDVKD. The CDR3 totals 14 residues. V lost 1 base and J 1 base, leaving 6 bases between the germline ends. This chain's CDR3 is CATSDLSSQETQYF. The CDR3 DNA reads TGTGCCACCAGTGATTTAAGCAGCCAAGAGACCCAGTACTTC.

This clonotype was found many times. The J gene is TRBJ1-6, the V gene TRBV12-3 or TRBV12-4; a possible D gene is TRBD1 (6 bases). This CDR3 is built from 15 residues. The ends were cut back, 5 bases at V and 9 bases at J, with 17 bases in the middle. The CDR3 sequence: CASSPQGSSLSPLHF. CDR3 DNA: TGTGCCAGCAGTCCACAGGGTTCCTCGCTTTCACCCCTCCACTTT.

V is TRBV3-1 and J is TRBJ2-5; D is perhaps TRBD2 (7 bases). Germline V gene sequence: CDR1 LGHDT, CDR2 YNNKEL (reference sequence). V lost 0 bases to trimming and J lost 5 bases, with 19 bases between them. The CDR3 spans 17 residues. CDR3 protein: CASSQDVAWGGLETQYF. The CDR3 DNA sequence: TGTGCCAGCAGCCAAGATGTGGCGTGGGGGGGCCTTGAGACCCAGTACTTC.

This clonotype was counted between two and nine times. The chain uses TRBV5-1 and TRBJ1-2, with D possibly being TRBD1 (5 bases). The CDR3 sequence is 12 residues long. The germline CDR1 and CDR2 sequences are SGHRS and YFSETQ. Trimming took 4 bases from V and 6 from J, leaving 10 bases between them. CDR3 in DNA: TGCGCCAGCAGCCCCGAGGGACATGGCTACACCTTC. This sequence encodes CASSPEGHGYTF.

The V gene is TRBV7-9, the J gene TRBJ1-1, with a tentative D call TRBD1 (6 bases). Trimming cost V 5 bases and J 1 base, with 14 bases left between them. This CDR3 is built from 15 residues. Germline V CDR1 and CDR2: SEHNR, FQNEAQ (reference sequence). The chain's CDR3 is CASSREQQGNTEAFF. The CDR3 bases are TGTGCCAGCAGCCGTGAGCAACAGGGGAACACTGAAGCTTTCTTT.

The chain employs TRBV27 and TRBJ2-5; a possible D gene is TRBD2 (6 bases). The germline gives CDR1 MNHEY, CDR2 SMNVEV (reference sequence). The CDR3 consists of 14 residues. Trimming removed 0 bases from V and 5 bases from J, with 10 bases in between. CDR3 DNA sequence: TGTGCCAGCAGTTTATCGCTAGCGAGGGAGACCCAGTACTTC. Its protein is CASSLSLARETQYF.

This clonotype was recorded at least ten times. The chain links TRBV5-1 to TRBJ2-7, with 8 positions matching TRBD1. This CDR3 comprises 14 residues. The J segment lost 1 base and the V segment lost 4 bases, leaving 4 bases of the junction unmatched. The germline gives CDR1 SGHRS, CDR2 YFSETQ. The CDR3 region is CASSRGTGSYEQYF. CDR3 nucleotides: TGCGCCAGCAGCCGGGGGACAGGTTCCTACGAGCAGTACTTC.

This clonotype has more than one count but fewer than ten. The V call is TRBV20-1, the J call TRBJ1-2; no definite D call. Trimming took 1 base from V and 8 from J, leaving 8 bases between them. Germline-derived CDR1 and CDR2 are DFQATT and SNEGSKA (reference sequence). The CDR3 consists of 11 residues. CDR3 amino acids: CSARGARGYTF. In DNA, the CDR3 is TGCAGTGCTAGAGGCGCGCGGGGCTACACCTTC.